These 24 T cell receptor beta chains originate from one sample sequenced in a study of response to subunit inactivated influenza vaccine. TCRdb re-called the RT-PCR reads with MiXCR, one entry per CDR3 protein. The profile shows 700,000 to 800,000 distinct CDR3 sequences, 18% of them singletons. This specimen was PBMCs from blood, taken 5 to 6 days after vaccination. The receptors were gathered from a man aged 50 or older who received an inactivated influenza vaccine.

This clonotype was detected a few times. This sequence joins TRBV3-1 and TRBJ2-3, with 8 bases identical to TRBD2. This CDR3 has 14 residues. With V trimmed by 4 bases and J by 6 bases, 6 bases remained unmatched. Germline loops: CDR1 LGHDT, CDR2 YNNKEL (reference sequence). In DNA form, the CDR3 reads TGTGCCAGCAGCCCGGGAGGGACGGGTGATACGCAGTATTTT. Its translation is CASSPGGTGDTQYF.

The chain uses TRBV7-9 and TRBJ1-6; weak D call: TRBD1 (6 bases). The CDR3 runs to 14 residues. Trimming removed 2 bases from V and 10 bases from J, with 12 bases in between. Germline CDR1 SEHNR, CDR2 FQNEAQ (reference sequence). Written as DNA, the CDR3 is TGTGCCAGCAGCTTACTCGGGGGCGGATCACCCCTCCACTTT. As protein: CASSLLGGGSPLHF.

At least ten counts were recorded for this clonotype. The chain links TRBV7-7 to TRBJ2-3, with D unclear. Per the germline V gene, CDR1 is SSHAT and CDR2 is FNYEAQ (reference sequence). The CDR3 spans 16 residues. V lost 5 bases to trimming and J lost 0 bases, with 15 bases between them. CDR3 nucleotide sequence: TGTGCCAGCAGCCCAGGTCTGAGTTCTAGCACAGATACGCAGTATTTT. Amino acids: CASSPGLSSSTDTQYF.

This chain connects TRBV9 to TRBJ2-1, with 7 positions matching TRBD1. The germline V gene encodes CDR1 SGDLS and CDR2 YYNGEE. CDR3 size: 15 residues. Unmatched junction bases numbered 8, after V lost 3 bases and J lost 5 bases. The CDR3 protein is CASSEGQLPHNEQFF. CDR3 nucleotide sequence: TGTGCCAGCAGCGAGGGACAGCTCCCGCACAATGAGCAGTTCTTC.

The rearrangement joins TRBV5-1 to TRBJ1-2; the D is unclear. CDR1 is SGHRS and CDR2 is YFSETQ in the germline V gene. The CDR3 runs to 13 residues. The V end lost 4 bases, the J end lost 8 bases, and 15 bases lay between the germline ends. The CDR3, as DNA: TGCGCCAGCAGCCCTCGAGAGGGCAGGGGCTACACCTTC. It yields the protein CASSPREGRGYTF.

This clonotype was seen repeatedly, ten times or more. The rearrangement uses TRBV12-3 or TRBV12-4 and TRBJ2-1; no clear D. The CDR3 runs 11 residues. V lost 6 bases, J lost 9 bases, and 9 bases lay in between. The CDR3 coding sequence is TGTGCCAGCAGCCGGCTAGGTGAGCAGTTCTTC. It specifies CASSRLGEQFF.

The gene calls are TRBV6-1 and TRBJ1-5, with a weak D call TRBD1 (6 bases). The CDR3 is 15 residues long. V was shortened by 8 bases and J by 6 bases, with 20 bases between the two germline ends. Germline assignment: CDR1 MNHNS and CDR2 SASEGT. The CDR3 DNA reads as TGTGCCAGCGACAAGCAGCAGGGGTCCGCTCAGCCCCAGCATTTT. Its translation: CASDKQQGSAQPQHF.

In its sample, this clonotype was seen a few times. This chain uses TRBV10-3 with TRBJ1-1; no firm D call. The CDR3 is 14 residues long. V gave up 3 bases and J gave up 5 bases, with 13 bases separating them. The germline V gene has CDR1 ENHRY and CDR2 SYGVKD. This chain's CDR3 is CAISDHSGGTEAFF. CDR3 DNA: TGTGCCATCAGTGACCACTCGGGAGGGACTGAAGCTTTCTTT.

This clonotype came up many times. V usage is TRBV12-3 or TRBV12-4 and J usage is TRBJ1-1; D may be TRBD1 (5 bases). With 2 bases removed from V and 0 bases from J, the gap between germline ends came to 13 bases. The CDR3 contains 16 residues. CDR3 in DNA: TGTGCCAGCAGTTTATTGGGACGTGGATTGAACACTGAAGCTTTCTTT. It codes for CASSLLGRGLNTEAFF.

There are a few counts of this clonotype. CDR3 sequence (DNA): TGTGCCAGCAAATCGACAGGCGGATACAATGAGCAGTTCTTC. Residues: CASKSTGGYNEQFF. This rearrangement joins TRBV28 to TRBJ2-1; a weak D match, TRBD1 (6 bases). Germline-derived CDR1 and CDR2 are MDHEN and SYDVKM. V was clipped by 7 bases and J by 4 bases, with 14 bases between them. The CDR3 spans 14 residues.

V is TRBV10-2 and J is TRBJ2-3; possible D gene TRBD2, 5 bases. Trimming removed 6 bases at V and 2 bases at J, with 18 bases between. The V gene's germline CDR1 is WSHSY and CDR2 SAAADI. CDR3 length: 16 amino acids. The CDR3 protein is CASRRVSVTLTDTQYF. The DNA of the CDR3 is TGCGCCAGCAGGAGGGTGTCGGTGACCCTCACAGATACGCAGTATTTT.

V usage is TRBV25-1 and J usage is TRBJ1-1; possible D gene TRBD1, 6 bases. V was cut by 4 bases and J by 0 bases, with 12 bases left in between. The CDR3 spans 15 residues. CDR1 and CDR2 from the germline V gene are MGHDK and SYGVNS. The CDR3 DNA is TGTGCCAGCAGTGCAGGGGCGGTCATGAACACTGAAGCTTTCTTT. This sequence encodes CASSAGAVMNTEAFF.

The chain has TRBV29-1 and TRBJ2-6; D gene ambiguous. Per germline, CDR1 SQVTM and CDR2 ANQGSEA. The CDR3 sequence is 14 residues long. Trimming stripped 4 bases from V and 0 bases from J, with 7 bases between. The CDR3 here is CSVAVSSGANVLTF. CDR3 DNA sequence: TGCAGCGTTGCGGTGAGCTCTGGGGCCAACGTCCTGACTTTC.

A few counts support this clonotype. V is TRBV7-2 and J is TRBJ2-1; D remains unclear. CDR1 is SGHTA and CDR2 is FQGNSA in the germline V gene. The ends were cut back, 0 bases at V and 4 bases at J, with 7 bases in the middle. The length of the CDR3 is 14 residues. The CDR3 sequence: CASSLAVGYNEQFF. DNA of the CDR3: TGTGCCAGCAGCTTAGCTGTAGGGTACAATGAGCAGTTCTTC.

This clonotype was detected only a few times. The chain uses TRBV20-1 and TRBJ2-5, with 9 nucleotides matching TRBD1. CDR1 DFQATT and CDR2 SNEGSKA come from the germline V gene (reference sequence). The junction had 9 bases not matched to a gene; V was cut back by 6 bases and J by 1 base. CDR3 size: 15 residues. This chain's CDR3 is CSAKTGGMSQETQYF. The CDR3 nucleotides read TGCAGTGCAAAAACAGGGGGCATGAGCCAAGAGACCCAGTACTTC.

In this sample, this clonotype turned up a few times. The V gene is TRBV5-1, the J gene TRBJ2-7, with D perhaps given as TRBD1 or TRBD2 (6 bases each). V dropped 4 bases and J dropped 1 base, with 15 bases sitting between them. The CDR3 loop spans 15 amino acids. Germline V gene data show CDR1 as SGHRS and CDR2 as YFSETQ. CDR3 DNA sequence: TGCGCCAGCAGCCAACGGGAAGGGGGGTCCTACGAGCAGTACTTC. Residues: CASSQREGGSYEQYF.

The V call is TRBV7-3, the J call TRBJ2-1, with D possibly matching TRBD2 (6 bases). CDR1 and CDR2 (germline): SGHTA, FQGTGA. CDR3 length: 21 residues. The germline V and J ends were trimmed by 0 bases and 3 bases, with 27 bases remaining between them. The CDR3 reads CASSLTLSGGIPFNNYNEQFF. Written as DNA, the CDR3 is TGTGCCAGCAGCTTAACGTTGTCGGGCGGGATCCCCTTCAATAACTACAATGAGCAGTTCTTC.

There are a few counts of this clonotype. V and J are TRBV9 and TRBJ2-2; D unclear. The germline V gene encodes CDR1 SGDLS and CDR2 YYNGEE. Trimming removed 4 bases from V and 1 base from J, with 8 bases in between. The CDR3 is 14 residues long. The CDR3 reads CASSSHKNTGELFF. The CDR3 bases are TGTGCCAGCAGCAGTCACAAGAACACCGGGGAGCTGTTTTTT.

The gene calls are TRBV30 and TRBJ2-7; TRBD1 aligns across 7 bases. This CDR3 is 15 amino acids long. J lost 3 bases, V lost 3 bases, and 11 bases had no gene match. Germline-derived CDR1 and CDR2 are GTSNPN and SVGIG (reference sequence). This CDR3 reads CAWSDRTGLFYEQYF. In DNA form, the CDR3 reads TGTGCCTGGAGCGACCGGACAGGCCTCTTCTACGAGCAGTACTTC.

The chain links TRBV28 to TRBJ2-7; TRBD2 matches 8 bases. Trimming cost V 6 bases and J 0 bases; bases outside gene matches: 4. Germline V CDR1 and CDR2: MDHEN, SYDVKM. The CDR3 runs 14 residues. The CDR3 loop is CASRGAGVSYEQYF. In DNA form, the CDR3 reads TGTGCCAGCAGGGGAGCGGGGGTCTCCTACGAGCAGTACTTC. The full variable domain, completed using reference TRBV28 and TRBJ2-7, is DVKVTQSSRYLVKRTGEKVFLECVQDMDHENMFWYRQDPGLGLRLIYFSYDVKMKEKGDIPEGYSVSREKKERFSLILESASTNQTSMYLCASRGAGVSYEQYFGPGTRLTVT.

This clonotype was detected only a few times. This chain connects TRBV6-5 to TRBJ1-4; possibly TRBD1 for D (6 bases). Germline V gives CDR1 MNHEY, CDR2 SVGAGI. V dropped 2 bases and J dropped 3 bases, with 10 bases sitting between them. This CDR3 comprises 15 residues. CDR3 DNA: TGTGCCAGCAGTTACGGAGGGGGGCCTAATGAAAAACTGTTTTTT. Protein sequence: CASSYGGGPNEKLFF.

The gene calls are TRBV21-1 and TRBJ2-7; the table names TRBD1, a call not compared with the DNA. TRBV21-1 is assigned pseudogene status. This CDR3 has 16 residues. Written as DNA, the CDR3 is TGTGCCAGCAGCAAACCCCGGGACAGGGATCCCTACGAGCAGTACTTC. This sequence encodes CASSKPRDRDPYEQYF.

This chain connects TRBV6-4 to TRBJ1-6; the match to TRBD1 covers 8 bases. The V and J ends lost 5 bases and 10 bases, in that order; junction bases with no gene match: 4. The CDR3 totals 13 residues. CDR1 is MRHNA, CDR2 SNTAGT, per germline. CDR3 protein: CASSRTGISPLHF. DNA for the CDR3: TGTGCCAGCAGTCGGACAGGGATATCACCCCTCCACTTT.

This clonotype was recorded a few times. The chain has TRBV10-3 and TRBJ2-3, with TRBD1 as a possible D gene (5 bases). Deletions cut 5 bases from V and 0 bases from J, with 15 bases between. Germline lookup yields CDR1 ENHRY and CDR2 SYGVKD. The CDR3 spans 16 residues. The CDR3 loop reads CAISLSAQVSTDTQYF. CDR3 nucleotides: TGTGCCATCAGTTTGTCTGCACAGGTTAGCACAGATACGCAGTATTTT.